The rows below give T cell receptor beta chains drawn from one sample of a study of lymphopenia after photon versus proton radiotherapy. Assay: immunoSEQ multiplex PCR; the TCRdb copy retains only in-frame clones and omits some. The sample has 50,000 or so clones, roughly 90% seen once. The sequencing used peripheral blood, collected from a patient treated with photon-based radiotherapy. The origin of the receptors is a woman between 35 and 50 years old with cholangiocarcinoma. The CDR3 runs from the conserved cysteine through the conserved F or W. D genes are given only for firm matches. Where a row states a size, it is once, few, many or the class of an expanded clone; other rows omit it.

clone_size	j_call	d_call	v_call	cdr3_nt	cdr3_aa
once	TRBJ1-3	-	TRBV11-2	TGTGCCAGCAGCTTTCCGGGAGGAAACACCATATATTTT	CASSFPGGNTIYF
-	TRBJ1-1	-	TRBV6-1	TGTGCCAGCAGTGAATTTGAGTCGGTGAACACTGAAGCTTTCTTT	CASSEFESVNTEAFF
-	TRBJ2-7	TRBD1	TRBV28	TGTGCCAGCAGTCCCGACAGGGGGCGGGATTGGTACGAGCAGTACTTC	CASSPDRGRDWYEQYF
-	TRBJ1-3	-	TRBV19	TGTGCCAGTAGTACCCGGACAGAAATATGGGAAGGAAACACCATATATTTT	CASSTRTEIWEGNTIYF
-	TRBJ1-2	-	TRBV28	TGTGCCAGCAGTTCGGCACGCAACTATGGCTACACCTTC	CASSSARNYGYTF
-	TRBJ2-1	TRBD2	TRBV6-1	TGTGCCAGCAGTGAGGGACTAGCGCGGGGCGAGCAGTTCTTC	CASSEGLARGEQFF
-	TRBJ2-1	TRBD2	TRBV15	TGTGCCACCAGCAGGACTAGCGGCAATGAGCAGTTCTTC	CATSRTSGNEQFF
-	TRBJ2-7	-	TRBV29-1	TGCAGCGTTGAAGCTGCAGGGAAGACCTACGAGCAGTACTTC	CSVEAAGKTYEQYF
-	TRBJ1-2	-	TRBV5-4	TGTGCCAGCAGCTTGGGGGGAGGCTATGGCTACACCTTC	CASSLGGGYGYTF
-	TRBJ2-3	-	TRBV27	TGTGCCAGCAGTCCTTTAAGACAGGTCACAGATACGCAGTATTTT	CASSPLRQVTDTQYF
-	TRBJ1-2	-	TRBV4-3	TGCGCCAGCACTAATACCCTGGGGAAGGGCTACACCTTC	CASTNTLGKGYTF
once	TRBJ2-1	-	TRBV5-1	TGCGCCAGCAGCTTGGGGGACCGGAGCTCCTACAATGAGCAGTTCTTC	CASSLGDRSSYNEQFF
-	TRBJ1-1	TRBD1	TRBV11-2	TGTGCCAGCAGCCGAATACGCCTAGGACAGGGGACCACTGAAGCTTTCTTT	CASSRIRLGQGTTEAFF
-	TRBJ1-1	TRBD1	TRBV6-5	TGTGCCAGCAGAAACGGGAAACAGGGGAGGAATGAAGCTTTCTTT	CASRNGKQGRNEAFF
-	TRBJ2-1	TRBD2	TRBV29-1	TGCAGCGTCGTAGCGGGAGTCAGGTACAATGAGCAGTTCTTC	CSVVAGVRYNEQFF
-	TRBJ2-2	-	TRBV6-4	TGTGCCAGCAGTGACTGGGACACCGGGGAGCTGTTTTTT	CASSDWDTGELFF
-	TRBJ1-1	-	TRBV6-5	TGTGCCAGCAGCCTTACGGTCGGGAACACTGAAGCTTTCTTT	CASSLTVGNTEAFF
-	TRBJ1-6	-	TRBV4-1	TGCGCCAGCAGCCAATGGCAGGGCAATAATTCACCCCTCCACTTT	CASSQWQGNNSPLHF
-	TRBJ2-4	TRBD1	TRBV6-5	TGTGCCAGCAGTGACAGGGTAAACATTCAGTACTTC	CASSDRVNIQYF
-	TRBJ1-1	-	TRBV10-3	TGTGCCATCAGCCTTACAGGGTACGCTGAAGCTTTCTTT	CAISLTGYAEAFF
-	TRBJ1-6	-	TRBV9	TGTGCCAGCAGTGGAACCCGGGAAGAGTATTCACCCCTCCACTTT	CASSGTREEYSPLHF
-	TRBJ1-2	TRBD1	TRBV6-1	TGTGCCAGCAGGGGGACAGGGCGGTATGGCTACACCTTC	CASRGTGRYGYTF
-	TRBJ1-1	-	TRBV12-5	TGTGCTAGTGGTTCGCTACCGGGACCCAACACTGAAGCTTTCTTT	CASGSLPGPNTEAFF
-	TRBJ1-1	TRBD1	TRBV28	TGTGCCAGCAAAGGGGGCGCTTATCACGCTGAAGCTTTCTTT	CASKGGAYHAEAFF
-	TRBJ1-5	TRBD1	TRBV28	TGTGCCAGCACCCCCGGGACAGGGTTAATTAGCAATCAGCCCCAGCATTTT	CASTPGTGLISNQPQHF
-	TRBJ1-1	-	TRBV5-4	TGTGCCAGCGGGTCTCGCCGAATGAACACTGAAGCTTTCTTT	CASGSRRMNTEAFF
-	TRBJ2-6	-	TRBV30	TGTGCCGAATCCAGGGGGAGGTCTGGGGCCAACGTCCTGACTTTC	CAESRGRSGANVLTF
-	TRBJ1-2	-	TRBV9	TGTGCCAGCAGCGTAGGGCTGGACAGTCGAATAGGTGGCTACACCTTC	CASSVGLDSRIGGYTF
-	TRBJ2-7	TRBD1	TRBV9	TGTGCCAGCAGCGGGGGACAGAGCTCCTACGAGCAGTACTTC	CASSGGQSSYEQYF
-	TRBJ1-4	-	TRBV18	TGTGCCAGCTCACCCGAGGGCGGGTACTATGAAAAACTGTTTTTT	CASSPEGGYYEKLFF